This TCR beta chain was recorded in a study of cytomegalovirus exposure and HLA in healthy donors. Clones were read by immunoSEQ multiplex PCR, and TCRdb kept only the in-frame ones, dropping some. The repertoire has about 360,000 clones, roughly 85% of them found once; the top ten carry 0.65% to 0.95%. The CDR3 has 16 amino acids. After removal of 0 bases from V and 8 bases from J, the junction contained 9 bases not matched to a gene. Germline CDR1 SGHRS, CDR2 YFSETQ. This clonotype originated in a woman under 30 in good health and CMV-seronegative. Sequencing used PBMCs. The rearrangement joins TRBV5-1 to TRBJ2-1; TRBD2 matches at 9 bases. In DNA, the CDR3 is TGCGCCAGCAGCTTGGGGCACGGGACTAGCTCTTATGAGCAGTTCTTC. Its translation: CASSLGHGTSSYEQFF. The full variable domain, rest sourced from reference TRBV5-1 and TRBJ2-1, is KAGVTQTPRYLIKTRGQQVTLSCSPISGHRSVSWYQQTPGQGLQFLFEYFSETQRNKGNFPGRFSGRQFSNSRSEMNVSTLELGDSALYLCASSLGHGTSSYEQFFGPGTRLTVL.